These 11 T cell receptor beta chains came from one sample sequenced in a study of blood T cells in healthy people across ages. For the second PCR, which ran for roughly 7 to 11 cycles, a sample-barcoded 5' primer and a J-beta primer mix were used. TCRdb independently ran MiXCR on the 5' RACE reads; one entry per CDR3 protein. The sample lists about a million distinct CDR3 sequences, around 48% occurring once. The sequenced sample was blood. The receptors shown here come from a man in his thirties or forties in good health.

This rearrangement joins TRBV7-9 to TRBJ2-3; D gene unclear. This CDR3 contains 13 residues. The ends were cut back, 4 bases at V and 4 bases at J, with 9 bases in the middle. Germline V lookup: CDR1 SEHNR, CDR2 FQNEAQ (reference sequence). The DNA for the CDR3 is TGTGCCAGCAGCTATCCGATTCCAGATACGCAGTATTTT. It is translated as CASSYPIPDTQYF. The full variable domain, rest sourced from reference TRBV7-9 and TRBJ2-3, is DTGVSQNPRHKITKRGQNVTFRCDPISEHNRLYWYRQTLGQGPEFLTYFQNEAQLEKSRLLSDRFSAERPKGSFSTLEIQRTEQGDSAMYLCASSYPIPDTQYFGPGTRLTVL.

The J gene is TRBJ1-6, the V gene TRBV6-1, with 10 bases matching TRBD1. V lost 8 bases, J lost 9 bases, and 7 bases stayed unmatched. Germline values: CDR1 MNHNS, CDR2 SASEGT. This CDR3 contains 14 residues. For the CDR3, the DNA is TGTGCCAGCCTGACAGGGGGCGAAGGTTCACCCCTCCACTTT. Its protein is CASLTGGEGSPLHF.

The CDR3 loop reads CASRSRGGTEAFF. CDR3 coding DNA: TGTGCCAGCAGGAGCAGGGGAGGCACTGAAGCTTTCTTT. The rearrangement uses TRBV7-3 and TRBJ1-1; tentative D call: TRBD1 (6 bases). The germline V and J ends were trimmed by 6 bases and 4 bases, with 12 bases remaining between them. Per germline, CDR1 SGHTA and CDR2 FQGTGA. CDR3 size: 13 residues.

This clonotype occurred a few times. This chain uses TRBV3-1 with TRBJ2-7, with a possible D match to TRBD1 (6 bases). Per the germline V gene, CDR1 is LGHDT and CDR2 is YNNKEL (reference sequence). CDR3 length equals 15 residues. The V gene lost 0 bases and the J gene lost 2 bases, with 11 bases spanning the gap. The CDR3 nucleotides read TGTGCCAGCAGCCAAGAAGAATACAGGGCCTACGAGCAGTACTTC. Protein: CASSQEEYRAYEQYF.

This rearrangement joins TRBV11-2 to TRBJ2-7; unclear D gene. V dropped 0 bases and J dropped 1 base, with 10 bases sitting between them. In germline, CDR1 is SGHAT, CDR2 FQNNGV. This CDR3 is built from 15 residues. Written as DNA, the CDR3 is TGTGCCAGCAGCTTAGATCAGCCGGCGTCCTACGAGCAGTACTTC. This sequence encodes CASSLDQPASYEQYF.

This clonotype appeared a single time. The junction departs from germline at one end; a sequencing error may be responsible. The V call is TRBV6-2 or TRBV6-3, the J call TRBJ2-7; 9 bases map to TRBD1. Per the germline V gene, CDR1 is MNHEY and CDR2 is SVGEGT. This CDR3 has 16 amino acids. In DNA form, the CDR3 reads TGTACCAGCAGTTACGCCTTGGGACAGGGCCCCTACGAGCAGTACTTC. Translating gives CTSSYALGQGPYEQYF.

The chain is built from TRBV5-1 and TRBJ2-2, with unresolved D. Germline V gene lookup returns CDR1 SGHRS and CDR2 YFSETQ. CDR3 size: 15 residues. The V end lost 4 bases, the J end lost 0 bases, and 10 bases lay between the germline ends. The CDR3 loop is CASSTRATNTGELFF. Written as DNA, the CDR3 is TGCGCCAGCAGCACCCGGGCCACGAACACCGGGGAGCTGTTTTTT.

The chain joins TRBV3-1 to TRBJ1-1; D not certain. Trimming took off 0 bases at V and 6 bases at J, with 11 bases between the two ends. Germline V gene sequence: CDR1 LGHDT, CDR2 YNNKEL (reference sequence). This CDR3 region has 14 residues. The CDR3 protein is CASSQEVGLPEAFF. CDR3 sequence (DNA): TGTGCCAGCAGCCAAGAAGTTGGGTTACCTGAAGCTTTCTTT. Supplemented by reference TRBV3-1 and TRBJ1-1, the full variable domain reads DTAVSQTPKYLVTQMGNDKSIKCEQNLGHDTMYWYKQDSKKFLKIMFSYNNKELIINETVPNRFSPKSPDKAHLNLHINSLELGDSAVYFCASSQEVGLPEAFFGQGTRLTVV.

In DNA form, the CDR3 reads TGCGCCAGCAGCTTAGGCGGGGACCTATCCTACAATGAGCAGTTCTTC. It is translated as CASSLGGDLSYNEQFF. The chain joins TRBV5-1 to TRBJ2-1, with D perhaps TRBD2 (6 bases). V was trimmed by 2 bases and J by 1 base, leaving 13 bases between them. The CDR3 runs 16 residues. Germline V CDR1 and CDR2: SGHRS, YFSETQ.

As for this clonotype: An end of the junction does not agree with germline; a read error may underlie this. For the CDR3, the DNA is TGTGCCAGCAGCCAGACAGCCCCCACCGGGGAGCCGTTTTTT. As protein: CASSQTAPTGEPFF. V is TRBV4-2 and J is TRBJ2-2; the D call may be TRBD1 or TRBD2 (5 bases each). The germline gives CDR1 LGHNA, CDR2 YNFKEQ. The CDR3 runs to 14 residues.

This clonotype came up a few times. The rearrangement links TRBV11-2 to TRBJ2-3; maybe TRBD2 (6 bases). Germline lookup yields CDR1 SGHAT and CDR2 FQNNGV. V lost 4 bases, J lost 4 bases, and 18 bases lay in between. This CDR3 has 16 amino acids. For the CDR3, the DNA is TGTGCCAGCAGCTCGGAGGGGCGGGTCATCGCAGATACGCAGTATTTT. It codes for CASSSEGRVIADTQYF.